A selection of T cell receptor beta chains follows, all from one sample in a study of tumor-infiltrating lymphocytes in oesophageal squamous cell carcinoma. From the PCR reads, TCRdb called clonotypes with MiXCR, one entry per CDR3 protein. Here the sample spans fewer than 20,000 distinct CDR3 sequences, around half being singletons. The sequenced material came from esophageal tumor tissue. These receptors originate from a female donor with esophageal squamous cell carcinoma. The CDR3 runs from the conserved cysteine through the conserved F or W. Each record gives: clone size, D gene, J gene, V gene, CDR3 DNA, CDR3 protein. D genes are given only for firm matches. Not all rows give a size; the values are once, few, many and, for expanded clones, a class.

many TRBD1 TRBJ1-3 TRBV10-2 TGCGCCAGCAGTGACAGGGGGCTTGGAAACACCATATATTTT CASSDRGLGNTIYF
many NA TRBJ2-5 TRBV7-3 TGTGCCAGCAGCTTCACTGGGGGAGAGACCCAGTACTTC CASSFTGGETQYF
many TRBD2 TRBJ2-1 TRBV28 TGTGCCAGCACCGCAGGACTAGCGGATTACAATGAGCAGTTCTTC CASTAGLADYNEQFF
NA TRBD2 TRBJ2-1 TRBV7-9 TGTGCCAGCAGCTTAGGGACTAGCGGGAGGGGGACAGGGGAGCAGTTCTTC CASSLGTSGRGTGEQFF
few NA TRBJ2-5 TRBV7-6 TGTGCCAGCAGCTTACGGCAGGGACAAGAGACCCAGTACTTC CASSLRQGQETQYF
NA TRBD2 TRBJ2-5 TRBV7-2 TGTGCCAGCAGCTTAAGCGCCCCTGGGGGAGGGCAAGAGACCCAGTACTTC CASSLSAPGGGQETQYF
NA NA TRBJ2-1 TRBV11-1 TGTGCCAGCACCCCCGGCCGGATTAATGAGCAGTTCTTC CASTPGRINEQFF
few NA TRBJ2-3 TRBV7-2 TGTGCCAGCAGCTCCCCGGGGGTAGATACGCAGTATTTT CASSSPGVDTQYF
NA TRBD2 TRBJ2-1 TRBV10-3 TGTGCCATCAGTGGGACTAGCGGGTACAATGAGCAGTTCTTC CAISGTSGYNEQFF
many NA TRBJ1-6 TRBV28 TGTGCCAGCAGGCCTAGCCTGAGGACCTTGCCTCGCCCCCTCCACTTT CASRPSLRTLPRPLHF
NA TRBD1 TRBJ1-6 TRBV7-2 TGTGCCAGCAGCTTAGAGGGGACAGCAAATTCACCCCTCCACTTT CASSLEGTANSPLHF
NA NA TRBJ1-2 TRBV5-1 TGCGCCAGCAGCTTGGCCGTGCCAATCGGTGGCTACACCTTC CASSLAVPIGGYTF
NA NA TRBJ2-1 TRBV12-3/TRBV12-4 TGTGCCAGCAGCCCAGGGGGGTGGAGCAATGAGCAGTTCTTC CASSPGGWSNEQFF
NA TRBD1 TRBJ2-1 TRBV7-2 TGTGCCAGCAGCCCCGGGACAGGGGGCGGAATATCGCAGTTCTTC CASSPGTGGGISQFF
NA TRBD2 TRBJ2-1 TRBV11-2 TGTGCCAGCAGCTTATTCGCCGGGACTAGCGGGCGGGCGCAGTTCTTC CASSLFAGTSGRAQFF
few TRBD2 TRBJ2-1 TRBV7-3 TGTGCCAGCAGCGTCTCCCGGGAGGATGAGCAGTTCTTC CASSVSREDEQFF
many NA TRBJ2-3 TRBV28 TGTGCCAGCAGTTTTTCGGGACAACTCACAGATACGCAGTATTTT CASSFSGQLTDTQYF
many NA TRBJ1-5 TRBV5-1 TGCGCCAGCAGCTTGGAGGGGGACCGGCCCCAGCATTTT CASSLEGDRPQHF
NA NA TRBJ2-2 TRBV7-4 TGTGCCAGCAGCTTCCAAACACTCGCCGGGGAGCTGTTTTTT CASSFQTLAGELFF
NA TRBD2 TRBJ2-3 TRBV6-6 TGTGCCAGCAGTTACTCAGGGACTAGCGGCCCCACTAGCACAGATACGCAGTATTTT CASSYSGTSGPTSTDTQYF
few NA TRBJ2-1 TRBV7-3 TGTGCCAGCAGCCCCTACACTAGCAGTAAAGTCAATGAGCAGTTCTTC CASSPYTSSKVNEQFF
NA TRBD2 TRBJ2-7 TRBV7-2 TGTGCCAGCAGCTTAGCCGGGACTAGCGGGTTAAGTCGTGGGGAGCAGTACTTC CASSLAGTSGLSRGEQYF
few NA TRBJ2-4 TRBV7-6 TGTGCCAGCAGCTTAATCGGGGGTGGGTTTGCCAAAAACATTCAGTACTTC CASSLIGGGFAKNIQYF
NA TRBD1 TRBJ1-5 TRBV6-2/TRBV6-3 TGTGCCAGCAATGACAGGGGTAGCAATCAGCCCCAGCATTTT CASNDRGSNQPQHF
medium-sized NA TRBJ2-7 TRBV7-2 TGTGCCAGCAGCTTAGGGTCCTACGAGCAGTACTTC CASSLGSYEQYF
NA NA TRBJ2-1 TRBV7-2 TGTGCCAGCAGCTTATTATACAATGAGCAGTTCTTC CASSLLYNEQFF
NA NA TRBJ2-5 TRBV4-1 TGCGCCAGCAGCCAAGCGGGGTATAAAGGAGAGACCCAGTACTTC CASSQAGYKGETQYF
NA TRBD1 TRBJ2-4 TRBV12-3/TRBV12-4 TGTGCCAGCAGTCCCCGACAGGGCAACAAAAACATTCAGTACTTC CASSPRQGNKNIQYF
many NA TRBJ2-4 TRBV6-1 TGTGCCAGCAGTGAATACCTCGGTGATTTCGGGGCCAAAAACATTCAGTACTTC CASSEYLGDFGAKNIQYF
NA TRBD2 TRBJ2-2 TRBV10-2 TGCGCCAGCAGTGAGACCACTAGCGGGAGTCGCGGGGAGCTGTTTTTT CASSETTSGSRGELFF
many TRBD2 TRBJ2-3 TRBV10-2 TGCGCCAGCAAGAAAGCGGGAGGGGTGGGGAATACGCAGTATTTT CASKKAGGVGNTQYF
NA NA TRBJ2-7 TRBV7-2 TGTGCCAGCAGCCCACAGTTCCTAGGGGGCTACGAGCAGTACTTC CASSPQFLGGYEQYF
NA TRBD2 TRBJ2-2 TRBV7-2 TGTGCCAGCAGCCAATTAAGGGAGGGCCGGGCCGGGGAGCTGTTTTTT CASSQLREGRAGELFF
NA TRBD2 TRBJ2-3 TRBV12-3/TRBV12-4 TGTGCCAGCAGTCCCGGGACTAGCGGGAGGGGGGTCTTC CASSPGTSGRGVF
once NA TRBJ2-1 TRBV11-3 TGTGCCAGCAGCCCGATGGGGCACCGTGGGGAGCAGTTCTTC CASSPMGHRGEQFF
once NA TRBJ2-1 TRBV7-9 TGTGCTAGCAGCTTAGCGGCAGGGGACTCCTACGAGCAGTTCTTC CASSLAAGDSYEQFF
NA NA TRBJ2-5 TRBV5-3 TGTGCCAGCAGCTCGAATCCAGGGTTCCAAGAGACCCAGTACTTC CASSSNPGFQETQYF
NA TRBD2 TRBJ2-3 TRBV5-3 TGTGCCAGCAGCTTCCAGAATAGCGGGGGTACGCAGTATTTT CASSFQNSGGTQYF
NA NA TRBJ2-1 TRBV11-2 TGTGCCAGCAGCGAACAGGTCAAGCAGTTCTTC CASSEQVKQFF
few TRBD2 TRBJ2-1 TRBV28 TGTGCCAGCGTAGCGGGAGTGCTAACCTACAATGAGCAGTTCTTC CASVAGVLTYNEQFF
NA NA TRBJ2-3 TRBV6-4 TGTGCCAGCAGTTACTATCGTGCTAGCGCAGATACGCAGTATTTT CASSYYRASADTQYF
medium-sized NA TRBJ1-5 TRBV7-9 TGTGCCAGCAGCCCCTATCAGCCCCAGCATTTT CASSPYQPQHF
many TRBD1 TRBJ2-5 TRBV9 TGTGCCAGCAGCGCCGACAGGGGCCAAGAGACCCAGTACTTC CASSADRGQETQYF
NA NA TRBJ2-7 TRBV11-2 TGTGCCAGCAGCTTAAACGCCGTAGCCTACGAGCAGTACTTC CASSLNAVAYEQYF
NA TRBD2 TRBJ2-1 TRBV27 TGTGCCAGCAGTACCGGACTAGCGGAAACCTACAATGAGCAGTTCTTC CASSTGLAETYNEQFF
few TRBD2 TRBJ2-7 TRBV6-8 TGTGCCAGCAGAACTACTAGCGGGCCCAGCCGGTTCTTC CASRTTSGPSRFF
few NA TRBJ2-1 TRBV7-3 TGTGCCAGCAGCTTAAGGTCGGGAGTAACGTATGAGCAGTTCTTC CASSLRSGVTYEQFF
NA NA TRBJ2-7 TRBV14 TGTGCCAGCAGCCAAGAAAAAGCTAAGCAGTACTTC CASSQEKAKQYF
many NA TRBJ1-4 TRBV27 TGTGCCAGCAGTTTTGGGGGCACTAATGAAAAACTGTTTTTT CASSFGGTNEKLFF
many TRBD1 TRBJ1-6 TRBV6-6 TGTGCCAGCAGTTACTCTGGACAGGGAAGTTCACCCCTCCACTTT CASSYSGQGSSPLHF
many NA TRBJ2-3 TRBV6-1 TGTGCCAGCAGGGCAGTCTATAGCGATACGCAGTATTTT CASRAVYSDTQYF
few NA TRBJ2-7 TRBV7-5 NA CISVPEAKQRDVGTYEQYF
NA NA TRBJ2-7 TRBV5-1 TGCGCCAGCAGCTTGGCCGTAGTCCCAGGGGTCTACAATGAGCAGTACTTC CASSLAVVPGVYNEQYF
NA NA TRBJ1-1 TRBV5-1 TGCGCCAGCAGCTTGGCCACAGGGTTATTCACTGAAGCTTTCTTT CASSLATGLFTEAFF
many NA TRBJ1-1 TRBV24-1 TGTGCCACCAGTGAGCCGGGGGGCACTGAAGCTTTCTTT CATSEPGGTEAFF
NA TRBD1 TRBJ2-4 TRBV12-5 TGTGCTAGTGGTTCGGACAGGGGGAACATGATACTAGCCAAAAACATTCAGTACTTC CASGSDRGNMILAKNIQYF